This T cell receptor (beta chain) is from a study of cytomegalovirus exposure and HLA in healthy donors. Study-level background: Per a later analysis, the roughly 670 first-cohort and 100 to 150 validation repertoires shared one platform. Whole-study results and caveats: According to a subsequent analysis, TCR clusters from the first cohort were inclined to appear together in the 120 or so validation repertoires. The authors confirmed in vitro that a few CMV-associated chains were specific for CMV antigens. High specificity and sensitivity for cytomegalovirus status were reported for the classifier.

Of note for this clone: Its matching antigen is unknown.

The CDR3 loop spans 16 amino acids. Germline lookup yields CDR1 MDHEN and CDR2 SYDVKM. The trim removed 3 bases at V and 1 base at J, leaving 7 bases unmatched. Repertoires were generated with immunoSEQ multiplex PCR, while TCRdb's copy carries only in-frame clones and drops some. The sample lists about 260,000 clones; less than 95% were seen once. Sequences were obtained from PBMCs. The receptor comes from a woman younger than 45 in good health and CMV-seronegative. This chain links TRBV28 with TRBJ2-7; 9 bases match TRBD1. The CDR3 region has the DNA TGTGCCAGCAGTTTTGGGACAGGGTCTTTGTCCTACGAGCAGTACTTC. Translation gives CASSFGTGSLSYEQYF.